This T cell receptor beta chain was observed in a study of shared clonotypes between healthy human individuals. Study-wide background: In total, the donors were a couple of women and a few men aged 18 to 49. Researchers assigned three CD4 naive, three CD4 memory, two CD8 naive and one CD8 memory plate to each donor. Whole-study findings and limits: On the whole, naive subsets had larger estimated richness than memory subsets had. Clonotypes which were not shared had lower generation probabilities than clonotypes that all four donors shared.

Measured with immunoSEQ multiplex PCR; TCRdb has only the in-frame clones, and not every one. The sample has about 2 million clones; approximately 94% are singletons. Naive CD8 cells lacked CD45RO, underwent positive selection for CCR7 and left out terminally differentiated effector memory CD45RA+ cells. Turning to this clone: The antigen remains undetermined.

Deletions cut 3 bases from V and 1 base from J, with 10 bases between. CDR1 is SGHKS and CDR2 is YYEKEE in the germline V gene (reference sequence). The CDR3 has 14 amino acids. The receptor was isolated from a man between 18 and 35 years old in good health. The chain uses TRBV5-5 and TRBJ1-1, with D maybe TRBD1 (5 bases). Sequenced input: naive CD8+ T cells sorted from blood. The DNA of the CDR3 is TGTGCCAGCAGCTCGGGGGTTACGAACACTGAAGCTTTCTTT. It codes for CASSSGVTNTEAFF.